The 19 T cell receptor beta chains given below trace back to one sample, sequenced in a study of T cells in tuberculosis. The assay was immunoSEQ multiplex PCR, and TCRdb's table has in-frame clones only and misses some. The sample yields under 45,000 clones, around 90% seen once. As for time point: new active TB diagnosis, blood taken before or within 7 days of starting treatment. The sample consisted of PBMCs, taken at tuberculosis diagnosis. The receptors derive from an adult with tuberculosis.

V and J are TRBV5-1 and TRBJ2-4, with a tentative D call TRBD1 (6 bases). Germline lookup yields CDR1 SGHRS and CDR2 YFSETQ. The length of the CDR3 is 14 residues. V was cut by 2 bases and J by 6 bases, with 12 bases left in between. The CDR3 nucleotides are TGCGCCAGCAGCTTACAGGGACCCTTAAACATTCAGTACTTC. This gives the protein CASSLQGPLNIQYF.

The chain combines TRBV4-1 with TRBJ2-5, with a possible D match to TRBD2 (6 bases). This CDR3 contains 14 residues. V was shortened by 4 bases and J by 5 bases, with 14 bases between the two germline ends. Germline V gene data show CDR1 as MGHRA and CDR2 as YSYEKL. This chain's CDR3 is CASSPVGGSETQYF. CDR3 DNA: TGCGCCAGCAGCCCAGTCGGAGGGAGCGAGACCCAGTACTTC.

V is TRBV4-1 and J is TRBJ2-5; 8 bases match TRBD1. This CDR3 is 16 amino acids long. Germline CDR1 and CDR2: MGHRA and YSYEKL. The V segment lost 3 bases and the J segment 0 bases; nucleotides outside the gene matches: 6. CDR3: CASSQPGQAYQETQYF. The CDR3 DNA reads as TGCGCCAGCAGCCAGCCGGGACAGGCTTACCAAGAGACCCAGTACTTC.

The chain has TRBV6-1 and TRBJ1-2; no firm D call. Trimming pared 4 bases from V and 8 bases from J, leaving 17 bases between. The CDR3 extends over 14 amino acids. Germline CDR1 is MNHNS and CDR2 is SASEGT. The CDR3 bases are TGTGCCAGCAGTGTCACCGGGGAGATCCTAGGCTACACCTTC. Translation gives CASSVTGEILGYTF.

This chain connects TRBV11-3 to TRBJ2-2, with 7 bases aligning to TRBD2. V was clipped by 1 base and J by 1 base; unmatched bases: 0. Per the germline V gene, CDR1 is SGHNT and CDR2 is YENEEA. The CDR3 length is 15 residues. CDR3 sequence (DNA): TGTGCCAGCAGCTTAGGCGGGGGGAACACCGGGGAGCTGTTTTTT. Translation gives CASSLGGGNTGELFF.

The genes are TRBV29-1 and TRBJ1-2; D is possibly TRBD1 (6 bases). In germline, CDR1 is SQVTM, CDR2 ANQGSEA. Trimming removed 5 bases at V and 8 bases at J, with 24 bases between. This CDR3 comprises 15 residues. Here the CDR3 reads CSVSNSGTPFMGYTF. The CDR3 DNA reads TGCAGCGTTTCGAACAGTGGGACACCTTTTATGGGCTACACCTTC.

This clone was observed a few times. This chain connects TRBV2 to TRBJ2-7; 7 bases map to TRBD1. With V trimmed by 7 bases and J by 6 bases, 9 bases remained unmatched. Germline V gene lookup returns CDR1 SNHLY and CDR2 FYNNEI. The CDR3 totals 13 residues. The CDR3 region has the DNA TGTGCCAGCACCCCGACAGGGACACGCGAGCAGTACGTC. This codes for CASTPTGTREQYV.

The gene calls are TRBV9 and TRBJ2-3, with 11 bases identical to TRBD2. CDR3 length: 17 residues. The V and J ends lost 0 bases and 0 bases, in that order; junction bases with no gene match: 3. Germline loops: CDR1 SGDLS, CDR2 YYNGEE. In nucleotides, the CDR3 is TGTGCCAGCAGCGTAGGTCTAGCGGGGGGAAGCACAGATACGCAGTATTTT. Encoded protein: CASSVGLAGGSTDTQYF. The full variable domain, with the rest looked up from reference TRBV9 and TRBJ2-3, is DSGVTQTPKHLITATGQRVTLRCSPRSGDLSVYWYQQSLDQGLQFLIQYYNGEERAKGNILERFSAQQFPDLHSELNLSSLELGDSALYFCASSVGLAGGSTDTQYFGPGTRLTVL.

The chain links TRBV18 to TRBJ1-1, with 7 nucleotides matching TRBD1. Per the germline V gene, CDR1 is KGHSH and CDR2 is LQKENI. The CDR3 has 16 residues. After removal of 6 bases from V and 0 bases from J, the junction contained 10 bases not matched to a gene. The CDR3: CASSQDKGQVNTEAFF. CDR3 sequence (DNA): TGTGCCAGCTCCCAGGACAAAGGACAGGTGAACACTGAAGCTTTCTTT.

The chain carries TRBV29-1 and TRBJ1-1; 9 nucleotides line up with TRBD1. This CDR3 contains 12 residues. CDR1 SQVTM and CDR2 ANQGSEA come from the germline V gene. J gave up 4 bases and V 6 bases, and 3 bases lay outside the gene matches. CDR3 in DNA: TGCAGCGTGGACAGGGGTGGCACTGAAGCTTTCTTT. Encoded protein: CSVDRGGTEAFF.

This clone was seen more than once but under ten times. The rearrangement uses TRBV7-2 and TRBJ2-3, with 9 bases identical to TRBD2. Germline V gene sequence: CDR1 SGHTA, CDR2 FQGNSA. The CDR3 totals 15 residues. V was pared by 8 bases and J by 6 bases, with 12 bases of the junction left unmatched. CDR3 in amino acids: CASGPGGGAWDTQYF. In DNA form, the CDR3 reads TGTGCCAGCGGCCCCGGCGGGGGGGCGTGGGATACGCAGTATTTT. Looking up the rest from reference TRBV7-2 and TRBJ2-3 gives the full variable domain: GAGVSQSPSNKVTEKGKDVELRCDPISGHTALYWYRQSLGQGLEFLIYFQGNSAPDKSGLPSDRFSAERTGGSVSTLTIQRTQQEDSAVYLCASGPGGGAWDTQYFGPGTRLTVL.

In this sample, this clone turned up once. V usage is TRBV11-2 and J usage is TRBJ1-6; D uncertain. This CDR3 region has 15 residues. CDR1 is SGHAT, CDR2 FQNNGV, per germline. Trimming shortened V by 3 bases and J by 3 bases, and 9 bases separated the two germline ends. CDR3 residues: CASSFEVGYNSPLHF. The DNA for the CDR3 is TGTGCCAGCAGCTTCGAGGTTGGCTATAATTCACCCCTCCACTTT.

This clone was seen just once. The chain links TRBV30 to TRBJ1-6; no firm D call. The CDR3 runs 13 residues. Germline CDR1 GTSNPN, CDR2 SVGIG (reference sequence). CDR3 nucleotides: TGTGCTATTGACACATCTCTTAATTCACCCCTCCACTTT. Translation gives CAIDTSLNSPLHF.

This chain links TRBV19 with TRBJ1-4, with D perhaps TRBD1 (5 bases). Germline V gene sequence: CDR1 LNHDA, CDR2 SQIVND (reference sequence). V was clipped by 5 bases and J by 3 bases, with 7 bases between them. The CDR3 contains 13 residues. In DNA form, the CDR3 reads TGTGCCAGTAGTGTCAGGGCTAATGAAAAACTGTTTTTT. Translating gives CASSVRANEKLFF.

This chain uses TRBV7-8 with TRBJ2-3; D is unresolved. Germline CDR1 SGHVS, CDR2 FQNEAQ. Deletions cut 3 bases from V and 4 bases from J, with 20 bases between. The CDR3 is 17 amino acids. CDR3 bases: TGTGCCAGCAGCTTGTCTGTTTTGGCTAGTCGGGCAGATACGCAGTATTTT. Translation gives CASSLSVLASRADTQYF.

The rearrangement uses TRBV29-1 and TRBJ2-1, with 11 bases that match TRBD2. This CDR3 comprises 18 residues. With V trimmed by 3 bases and J by 0 bases, 10 bases remained unmatched. Germline V gene sequence: CDR1 SQVTM, CDR2 ANQGSEA. CDR3 protein: CSVDFYSGGALSYNEQFF. The CDR3 DNA follows: TGCAGCGTTGATTTTTATAGCGGGGGGGCCCTCTCCTACAATGAGCAGTTCTTC.

The genes are TRBV6-5 and TRBJ1-2, with TRBD1 matching 9 bases. The CDR3 loop spans 15 amino acids. The germline CDR1 and CDR2 sequences are MNHEY and SVGAGI. With 6 bases clipped from V and 8 bases from J, the junction kept 13 bases outside the gene matches. The CDR3 is CASSLPGTGRGGYTF. CDR3 coding DNA: TGTGCCAGCAGCCTACCCGGGACAGGGCGAGGAGGCTACACCTTC.

The chain combines TRBV27 with TRBJ2-3; D unclear. The CDR3 covers 15 residues. The V end lost 5 bases, the J end lost 0 bases, and 12 bases lay between the germline ends. The V gene's germline CDR1 is MNHEY and CDR2 SMNVEV (reference sequence). The CDR3 coding sequence is TGTGCCAGCAGTGCAGGTACCTTAAGCACAGATACGCAGTATTTT. This translates into CASSAGTLSTDTQYF.

The V and J genes are TRBV2 and TRBJ1-1; D remains ambiguous. The CDR3 has 11 amino acids. Deletions cut 9 bases from V and 0 bases from J, with 5 bases between. Germline CDR1 SNHLY, CDR2 FYNNEI. This CDR3 reads CARRMNTEAFF. In DNA form, the CDR3 reads TGTGCCAGGAGGATGAACACTGAAGCTTTCTTT.